Listed here are 23 T cell receptor beta chains from one sample, sequenced in a study of cytomegalovirus exposure and HLA in healthy donors. PCR was performed using 60 Vbeta and 13 Jbeta primers. Sequencing was performed with immunoSEQ multiplex PCR; in TCRdb, only in-frame clones are kept and a portion is missing. The sample records about 160,000 clones, 60% to 80% being singletons. Material: PBMCs. The receptors come from a male donor in good health and CMV-seronegative.

This clone came up a few times. The chain recombines TRBV5-1 with TRBJ2-3, with D tentatively TRBD2 (6 bases). Between the trimmed V and J ends, which lost 0 bases and 0 bases, there was a span of 8 bases. The CDR3 extends over 15 amino acids. CDR1 is SGHRS and CDR2 is YFSETQ in the germline V gene. This CDR3 reads CASSLDAGSTDTQYF. The CDR3 DNA follows: TGCGCCAGCAGCTTGGATGCGGGGAGCACAGATACGCAGTATTTT.

Note on this clone: At one end the junction does not follow the germline gene, possibly because of a read error. The chain couples TRBV2 to TRBJ2-7, with TRBD2 matching over 9 bases. This CDR3 is 14 amino acids long. Germline V gene lookup returns CDR1 SNHLY and CDR2 FYNNEI. CDR3 in DNA: TGTGCCACCAGTCCGGGACTAGCCTCCTACGAGCAGTACTTC. Its protein is CATSPGLASYEQYF.

In this sample, this clone turned up once. The chain carries TRBV4-2 and TRBJ2-7, with D unclear. The V end was cut by 0 bases, the J end by 1 base, with 10 bases between. The CDR3 loop spans 15 amino acids. Germline values: CDR1 LGHNA, CDR2 YNFKEQ. The CDR3 DNA is TGTGCCAGCAGCCAAGAGGCAGGTGGTTCCTACGAGCAGTACTTC. Translated: CASSQEAGGSYEQYF.

This chain connects TRBV7-9 to TRBJ1-5, with a tentative D call TRBD1 (5 bases). CDR3 length: 16 amino acids. Germline V CDR1 and CDR2: SEHNR, FQNEAQ (reference sequence). V gave up 1 base and J gave up 6 bases, with 16 bases separating them. The CDR3 DNA reads TGTGCCAGCAGCTTAGGGCTGACGGGGGGGGTTCAGCCCCAGCATTTT. Translation: CASSLGLTGGVQPQHF.

DNA for the CDR3: TGTGCCAGCAGCGTAGGCGGGGGGGCTTATGAGCAGTTCTTC. Translating gives CASSVGGGAYEQFF. V gene TRBV9 combines with J gene TRBJ2-1; TRBD2 agrees at 9 bases. The CDR3 consists of 14 residues. The ends lost 0 bases at V and 8 bases at J; junction bases unmatched: 3. Germline V gene sequence: CDR1 SGDLS, CDR2 YYNGEE. Full variable domain (outside the CDR3, taken from reference TRBV9 and TRBJ2-1): DSGVTQTPKHLITATGQRVTLRCSPRSGDLSVYWYQQSLDQGLQFLIQYYNGEERAKGNILERFSAQQFPDLHSELNLSSLELGDSALYFCASSVGGGAYEQFFGPGTRLTVL.

The gene calls are TRBV19 and TRBJ2-7, with D unclear. Trimming pared 6 bases from V and 0 bases from J, leaving 9 bases between. Germline-derived CDR1 and CDR2 are LNHDA and SQIVND (reference sequence). The CDR3 covers 13 residues. CDR3 residues: CASSPRGSYEQYF. The DNA for the CDR3 is TGTGCCAGTAGCCCTCGAGGCTCCTACGAGCAGTACTTC.

This chain connects TRBV20-1 to TRBJ1-2; D possibly corresponds to TRBD1 (6 bases). Germline V CDR1 and CDR2: DFQATT, SNEGSKA (reference sequence). V was clipped by 8 bases and J by 7 bases, with 14 bases between them. The CDR3 contains 11 residues. CDR3 sequence (DNA): TGCAGTTCAGGGGCCGTCGGTGGCTACACCTTC. Its protein is CSSGAVGGYTF.

This chain connects TRBV7-6 to TRBJ2-2; D might be TRBD2 (6 bases). The germline V gene has CDR1 SGHVS and CDR2 FNYEAQ. The CDR3 extends over 13 amino acids. V shed 2 bases and J shed 5 bases, with 6 bases lying between them. The CDR3 DNA is TGTGCCAGCAGCTTAAGCGGGACCGGGGAGCTGTTTTTT. Translating gives CASSLSGTGELFF.

The CDR3: CASSLGTSGTDTQYF. In DNA form, the CDR3 reads TGTGCCAGCAGCTTGGGGACTAGCGGCACAGATACGCAGTATTTT. The rearrangement joins TRBV5-8 to TRBJ2-3; 9 bases are shared with TRBD2. V gave up 0 bases and J gave up 1 base; unmatched junction bases: 0. In germline, CDR1 is SGHTS, CDR2 YDEGEE. The CDR3 covers 15 residues. Complete variable domain (other parts from reference TRBV5-8 and TRBJ2-3): EAGVTQSPTHLIKTRGQQATLRCSPISGHTSVYWYQQALGLGLQFLLWYDEGEERNRGNFPPRFSGRQFPNYSSELNVNALELEDSALYLCASSLGTSGTDTQYFGPGTRLTVL.

J is TRBJ2-3 and V is TRBV6-6, with TRBD2 matching over 12 bases. Per the germline V gene, CDR1 is MNHNY and CDR2 is SVGAGI (reference sequence). The CDR3 totals 14 residues. With 9 bases clipped from V and 2 bases from J, the junction kept 3 bases outside the gene matches. This CDR3 is CASRLAGDTDTQYF. CDR3 DNA: TGTGCCAGTAGACTAGCGGGGGACACAGATACGCAGTATTTT.

The chain is built from TRBV19 and TRBJ1-5; TRBD1 agrees at 11 bases. J lost 4 bases, V lost 4 bases, and 3 bases had no gene match. This CDR3 has 15 residues. Germline V gene data show CDR1 as LNHDA and CDR2 as SQIVND (reference sequence). The CDR3 is CASSTGQGENQPQHF. The CDR3 region has the DNA TGTGCCAGTAGTACGGGACAGGGGGAGAATCAGCCCCAGCATTTT.

J is TRBJ1-1 and V is TRBV9; possible D gene TRBD1, 5 bases. V was shortened by 0 bases and J by 4 bases, with 10 bases between the two germline ends. Germline V gives CDR1 SGDLS, CDR2 YYNGEE. The CDR3 is 14 residues long. CDR3 bases: TGTGCCAGCAGCGTAGTGGGTCAGGGCACTGAAGCTTTCTTT. Its protein product is CASSVVGQGTEAFF.

V usage is TRBV15 and J usage is TRBJ1-1, with unresolved D. Germline CDR1 is LNHNV and CDR2 is YYDKDF (reference sequence). V was cut by 0 bases and J by 7 bases, with 12 bases left in between. CDR3 length: 14 amino acids. CDR3 in amino acids: CATSRDGGIGEAFF. The CDR3, as DNA: TGTGCCACCAGCAGAGATGGAGGGATTGGTGAAGCTTTCTTT.

This chain connects TRBV7-3 to TRBJ1-2; TRBD1 agrees at 9 bases. J was trimmed by 3 bases and V by 5 bases; bases with no gene match: 7. Germline CDR1 SGHTA, CDR2 FQGTGA. The CDR3 sequence is 15 residues long. CDR3 protein: CASSPTGQGYYGYTF. The CDR3 DNA sequence: TGTGCCAGCAGCCCAACGGGACAGGGATACTATGGCTACACCTTC.

DNA of the CDR3: TGTGCCAGCAGCTACACAGGAACTGGGGCCAACGTCCTGACTTTC. It is translated as CASSYTGTGANVLTF. V and J are TRBV7-2 and TRBJ2-6; the D gene is possibly TRBD1 (5 bases). The germline CDR1 and CDR2 sequences are SGHTA and FQGNSA. Trimming removed 4 bases at V and 2 bases at J, with 9 bases between. CDR3 length equals 15 residues.

The chain employs TRBV5-6 and TRBJ1-4; 9 bases fit TRBD1. Trimming at V came to 3 bases and at J to 8 bases, leaving 11 bases not matched to a gene. Germline CDR1 and CDR2: SGHDT and YYEEEE. The CDR3 is 16 residues long. The CDR3 DNA follows: TGTGCCAGCAGCTCGGGCCCCGGGACAGGGAACGAAAAACTGTTTTTT. Translation gives CASSSGPGTGNEKLFF. Full variable domain (missing parts from reference TRBV5-6 and TRBJ1-4): DAGVTQSPTHLIKTRGQQVTLRCSPKSGHDTVSWYQQALGQGPQFIFQYYEEEERQRGNFPDRFSGHQFPNYSSELNVNALLLGDSALYLCASSSGPGTGNEKLFFGSGTQLSVL.

The DNA of the CDR3 is TGCGCCAGCAGCCCCCGTTCGAACACCGGGGAGCTGTTTTTT. It specifies CASSPRSNTGELFF. The rearrangement links TRBV5-1 to TRBJ2-2; D is uncertain. The germline V gene has CDR1 SGHRS and CDR2 YFSETQ. The CDR3 is 14 amino acids. Trimming left V 4 bases short and J 0 bases short, with 7 bases between.

The V and J genes are TRBV5-5 and TRBJ2-1, with 13 positions matching TRBD2. This CDR3 spans 17 amino acids. Germline CDR1 and CDR2: SGHKS and YYEKEE (reference sequence). Trimming removed 4 bases from V and 4 bases from J; junction bases left unmatched: 8. The CDR3 loop reads CASSPWTSGSNYNEQFF. The CDR3 bases are TGTGCCAGCAGCCCATGGACTAGCGGGAGTAATTACAATGAGCAGTTCTTC.

This chain joins TRBV6-6 and TRBJ1-5, with 8 bases fitting TRBD1. Looked up from germline, CDR1 is MNHNY and CDR2 is SVGAGI (reference sequence). With V trimmed by 7 bases and J by 8 bases, 13 bases remained unmatched. The CDR3 contains 15 residues. This chain's CDR3 is CASKGRDRPGEPQHF. CDR3 coding DNA: TGTGCCAGCAAGGGTCGGGACAGGCCGGGAGAGCCCCAGCATTTT.

The chain has TRBV7-6 and TRBJ2-1; D may be TRBD2 (6 bases). Germline V gene data show CDR1 as SGHVS and CDR2 as FNYEAQ. This CDR3 comprises 16 residues. The V and J ends lost 5 bases and 4 bases respectively, with 18 bases between them. The CDR3 protein is CASSSMRGSIYNEQFF. CDR3 DNA sequence: TGTGCCAGCAGCAGCATGCGGGGCTCAATTTACAATGAGCAGTTCTTC.

The chain combines TRBV30 with TRBJ2-3, with no clear D. The CDR3 runs to 16 residues. V lost 0 bases and J lost 3, with 16 bases in between. Germline V gene lookup returns CDR1 GTSNPN and CDR2 SVGIG (reference sequence). CDR3 region: CAWSVRRQSTTDTQYF. Here the CDR3 DNA reads TGTGCCTGGAGTGTACGGCGCCAATCGACAACAGATACGCAGTATTTT.

This clone was picked up one time. V is TRBV28 and J is TRBJ2-2, with 9 bases fitting TRBD1. In germline, CDR1 is MDHEN, CDR2 SYDVKM. The CDR3 is 14 amino acids. J lost 6 bases, V lost 6 bases, and 5 bases had no gene match. CDR3 protein: CASRHRTGAGELFF. The CDR3 DNA sequence: TGTGCCAGCAGGCACAGGACAGGGGCCGGGGAGCTGTTTTTT.

The sample holds one count of this clone. This CDR3 reads CASSQTQGGTEAFF. The CDR3, as DNA: TGTGCCAGCAGCCAAACGCAAGGAGGTACTGAAGCTTTCTTT. The chain couples TRBV7-2 to TRBJ1-1; the D is unclear. V gave up 5 bases and J gave up 5 bases, with 15 bases separating them. The CDR3 totals 14 residues. CDR1 and CDR2 (germline): SGHTA, FQGNSA. Full variable domain (remainder filled in from reference TRBV7-2 and TRBJ1-1): GAGVSQSPSNKVTEKGKDVELRCDPISGHTALYWYRQSLGQGLEFLIYFQGNSAPDKSGLPSDRFSAERTGGSVSTLTIQRTQQEDSAVYLCASSQTQGGTEAFFGQGTRLTVV.